The clone carrying this T cell receptor beta chain was seen many times. Its antigen is not identified. These data come from a study of CD8+ T cells in alopecia areata. Overall study context: At a dose of 5 to 10 mg twice daily, oral tofacitinib was given to treated patients. Study observations and caveats: The study found TCR sharing across patients less clear than in mice, possibly for HLA reasons.

As the sequencing template, cDNA was produced by extracting RNA and reverse transcribing it. Sequencing was performed with immunoSEQ multiplex PCR; in TCRdb, only in-frame clones are kept and a portion is missing. The sample has about 150,000 clones; around 47% are singletons. Germline assignment: CDR1 ENHRY and CDR2 SYGVKD. CDR3 length: 14 amino acids. V lost 7 bases, J lost 0 bases, and 10 bases lay in between. Peripheral blood, together with lesional scalp punch biopsies, was collected from alopecia areata patients. PBMCs provided sorted CD4+ and CD8+ T cells. This clonotype was obtained from a human donor with alopecia areata. V usage is TRBV10-3 and J usage is TRBJ2-1; maybe TRBD2 (7 bases). The sequencing input was CD4+ T cells sorted from blood. CDR3 DNA: TGTGCCATCAAGGGAGGGGGCTCCTACAATGAGCAGTTCTTC. Translating gives CAIKGGGSYNEQFF.